The T cell receptor beta chain described here comes from a study of long-term antiretroviral therapy in people with HIV. Study-wide findings and caveats: At every time point, clones expanded before ART dominated the repertoire. Adherence to ART, viral resistance and therapy changes lacked any data. The data indicate that diversity increased after ART but remained below transplant donor controls.

Donors each had at least one pre-ART PBMC sample and at least two post-ART ones. Running of the v3.0 immunoSEQ assay took place at survey level. TCRdb's table, derived via immunoSEQ multiplex PCR, lists solely in-frame clones and lacks some. The data show 14,000 or so clones, more than 65% seen once. This CDR3 spans 14 amino acids. In germline, CDR1 is LNHDA, CDR2 SQIVND (reference sequence). Trimming cost V 3 bases and J 0 bases, with 9 bases left between them. On this clone: Antigen: not known.

Material: unsorted PBMCs, obtained 3.1 years after starting antiretroviral therapy. This clonotype originated in a man aged 40-49 years with HIV. The chain uses TRBV19 and TRBJ2-7; maybe TRBD2 (6 bases). CDR3 in DNA: TGTGCCAGTAGTATCCCCGGGAGCTCCTACGAGCAGTACTTC. Translated: CASSIPGSSYEQYF.